This T cell receptor beta chain was retrieved from a study of CD4 T cells in relation to SARS-CoV-2 and coronaviruses. Study information: Crossreactive spike epitopes shared across donors were mapped to their HLA restriction. Study-wide results and caveats: Monoreactive clones expanded significantly more to SARS-CoV-2 than crossreactive clones did. This crossreactivity analysis covered spike protein alone, no other viral proteins.

With respect to this clone: Its specificity is unknown.

Clones were sequenced by immunoSEQ multiplex PCR, and TCRdb holds only the in-frame ones, with some missing. The repertoire holds about 64,000 clones, with approximately 94% as singletons. The unexposed donors gave CD4+ T cells in about 2011-2018, prior to COVID-19. The CDR3 loop spans 15 amino acids. CDR1 and CDR2 from the germline V gene are MDHEN and SYDVKM. The V segment lost 5 bases and the J segment 6 bases; nucleotides outside the gene matches: 7. Source material: naive CD4+ T cells from PBMCs. Documented subset: naive CD4+ T cells isolated by negative enrichment. This TCR came from a human donor in good health. The chain joins TRBV28 to TRBJ2-1, with 10 positions matching TRBD2. CDR3 loop: CASSALSGRFNEQFF. The CDR3 DNA follows: TGTGCCAGCAGTGCCCTTAGCGGGAGGTTCAATGAGCAGTTCTTC.